The T cell receptor beta chain described here comes from a study of blood T cells in healthy people across ages (dated by TCRdb to between 2014 and 2016). Some background on the complete study: In model experiments, roughly one uniquely barcoded TCR beta cDNA molecule per two T cells was captured by template switching. The study measured age-related changes in TCR beta repertoire diversity using deep sequencing normalized with unique cDNA molecular identifiers. The donors were divided into four age groups: young (average around 16 years), middle-aged (around 37), aged (approximately 62) and long-lived (roughly 82). Donors of different ages were randomly distributed across sequencing lanes to avoid experimental bias. For two donors (one aged 18 to 29 and one aged 80 or older), the study analyzed two additional independent replicas of 1 million unique cDNA reads from the same blood draw.

As concerns this clonotype: Which antigen it targets is not known. No much larger clone is present one base from it, and per-base qualities are unavailable.

What the study reported, not specific to this receptor: Estimates of total diversity based on one million sequenced T cells were regarded as lower bounds and as underestimates. Because donor CMV infection status was unknown, age-related changes in expanded clonotypes were potentially confounded. Since profiling was done on bulk unsorted PBMCs, naive and antigen-experienced compartments could not be conclusively compared. Observed TCR beta diversity per million T cells fell roughly linearly with age, and a significant reduction was already apparent by age roughly 40. Compared with the aged group, the long-lived group had more naive CD4+ T cells, fewer expanded clones and increased TCR diversity, a pattern suggesting age selection. The percentage of naive T cells measured by flow cytometry correlated strongly with observed TCR beta diversity.

Inclusive of the bounding cysteine and phenylalanine, the CDR3 is 15 residues long. Of all the DNA, just the CDR3 is kept, 45 bases in frame from base 1. Taken from the germline V gene, the CDR1 and CDR2 loops are SGHRS and YFSETQ. The germline ends are 16 bases apart after V is trimmed by 4 bases and J by 5 bases. Systemically healthy Caucasian individuals from Russia, approximately 39 in total and aged roughly 6 to 100 years, were included as donors. Around 9.7 milliliters of peripheral blood were collected from each donor into EDTA-treated Vacutainer tubes. Ficoll-Paque density-gradient centrifugation was used to isolate PBMCs, with at least 6 million obtained per sample. Total RNA was extracted from PBMCs with Trizol reagent, with at least 6 micrograms obtained per sample. For every donor, flow cytometry on a PBMC aliquot measured the percentage of naive CD45RAhigh/CD27high T cells. The method was 5' RACE. The sample was run on an Illumina HiSeq 2500. A second PCR of about 7 to 12 cycles was run with a J-beta primer mix and a sample-barcoded 5' primer. Each TCR beta cDNA molecule received a unique molecular identifier from a template-switch 5' adaptor carrying 12 random nucleotides. Each sample yielded at least 2.5 million CDR3-containing paired-end reads. All of the RNA was converted into first-strand cDNA using the Mint cDNA synthesis kit, with a TRBC-specific oligonucleotide serving as the primer. All cDNA was treated with uracil-DNA glycosylase and then went through a first 18-cycle PCR with the universal primers M1SS and BC2_uni_R. From the authors' description of their analysis: For normalization, 1 million high-quality reads, each with a distinct molecular identifier, were randomly selected from each sample. Instead of being binned into consensus sequences, reads that shared molecular identifiers were thrown out. MiTCR, set to a Q25 quality threshold and the strictest error-elimination algorithm, was used for CDR3 identification, clonotype clustering and error correction. Lower-bound total TCR beta diversity was estimated with a nonparametric unseen species model using Euler transformation. TCRdb reprocessing: public reads trimmed at Q25 with fastp, clones called with MiXCR, in-frame beta chains kept. Every entry covers one CDR3 protein and lists the most common genes and DNA from its rows. What appears here as the V and J calls and clone size reflects TCRdb's work, not the paper's. The sample contains 550,000 to 600,000 distinct CDR3 sequences, around half of them found a single time. Of the sample, around 23% falls within the top ten clones.

This sequence originates from a man aged 80 or over in good health. Material: blood. This chain joins TRBV5-1 to TRBJ1-5; the D gene is possibly TRBD1, with 6 bases matching. The CDR3: CASSTEPGVYQPQHF. Read as DNA, the sequence is TGCGCCAGCAGCACCGAACCAGGGGTCTATCAGCCCCAGCATTTT.